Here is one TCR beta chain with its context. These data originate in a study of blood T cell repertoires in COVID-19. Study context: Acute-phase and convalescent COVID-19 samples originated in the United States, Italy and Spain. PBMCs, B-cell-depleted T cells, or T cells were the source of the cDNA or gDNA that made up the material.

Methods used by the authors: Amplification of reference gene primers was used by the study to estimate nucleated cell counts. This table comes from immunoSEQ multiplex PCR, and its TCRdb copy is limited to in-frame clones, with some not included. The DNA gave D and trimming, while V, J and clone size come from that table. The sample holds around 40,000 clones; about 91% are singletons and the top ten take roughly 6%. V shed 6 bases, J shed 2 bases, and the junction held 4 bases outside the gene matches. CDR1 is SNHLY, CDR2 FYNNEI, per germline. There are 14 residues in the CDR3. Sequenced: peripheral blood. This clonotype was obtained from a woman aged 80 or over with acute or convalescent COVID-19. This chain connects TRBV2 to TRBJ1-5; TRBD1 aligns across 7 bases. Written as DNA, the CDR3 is TGTGCCAGCAGCCCTACAGGGGGCAATCAGCCCCAGCATTTT. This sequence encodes CASSPTGGNQPQHF.